This TCR beta chain was obtained from a study of blood T cells in healthy people across ages. This CDR3 contains 16 residues. V shed 7 bases and J 2 bases; nucleotides not matched to a gene: 12. A J-beta primer mix and a sample-barcoded 5' primer were used in a second PCR of roughly 7 to 12 cycles. Each cDNA molecule received a tag from a template-switch adaptor that had 12 random nucleotides. TCRdb reprocessed the 5' RACE reads via MiXCR and lists one record per CDR3 protein. The sample includes 1.5 million to 2 million distinct CDR3 sequences, approximately 30% of them seen just once. V usage is TRBV12-3 or TRBV12-4 and J usage is TRBJ2-3; 7 positions agree with TRBD2. The receptor's source is a woman aged 25 to 45 in good health. Sequenced sample: blood. The CDR3 protein is CASTPRERDATDTQYF. The CDR3 region has the DNA TGTGCCAGCACCCCCAGGGAGCGGGACGCCACAGATACGCAGTATTTT.